The clone carrying this TCR beta chain ranks as medium-sized. Clones were read by immunoSEQ multiplex PCR, and TCRdb kept only the in-frame ones, dropping some. The sample lists about 1,200 clones, more than 80% occurring once. The data belong to a study of T cell changes during pregnancy in multiple sclerosis. Deletions cut 0 bases from V and 3 bases from J, with 16 bases between. This CDR3 comprises 17 residues. Germline V gives CDR1 MNHNS, CDR2 SASEGT. J is TRBJ2-3 and V is TRBV6-1, with D perhaps TRBD1 (6 bases). The TCR was taken from a female patient with multiple sclerosis, enrolled in a pregnancy study. Some clones in this sample may be carry-over from other donors' samples. Source material: CD4+ T cells from PBMCs (not recorded whether the cells were cultured). The CDR3 is CASSEAWRGQGTDTQYF. For the CDR3, the DNA is TGTGCCAGCAGTGAAGCTTGGAGAGGGCAGGGGACAGATACGCAGTATTTT.